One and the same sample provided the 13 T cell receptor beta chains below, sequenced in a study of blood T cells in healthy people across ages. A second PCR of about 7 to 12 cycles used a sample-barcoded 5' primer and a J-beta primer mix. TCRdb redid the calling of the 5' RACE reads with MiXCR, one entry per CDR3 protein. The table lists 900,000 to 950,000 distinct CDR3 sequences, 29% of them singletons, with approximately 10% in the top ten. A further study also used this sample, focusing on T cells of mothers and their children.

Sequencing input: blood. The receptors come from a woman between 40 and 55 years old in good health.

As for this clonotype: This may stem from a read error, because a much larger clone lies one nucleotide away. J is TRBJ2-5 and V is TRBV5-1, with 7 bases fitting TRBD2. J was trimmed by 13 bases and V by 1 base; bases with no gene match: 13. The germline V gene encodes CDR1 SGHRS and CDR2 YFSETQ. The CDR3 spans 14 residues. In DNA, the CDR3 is TGCGCCAGCAGCTTGCCAACCCAATGGCGGGAGCGGTACTTC. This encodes CASSLPTQWRERYF.

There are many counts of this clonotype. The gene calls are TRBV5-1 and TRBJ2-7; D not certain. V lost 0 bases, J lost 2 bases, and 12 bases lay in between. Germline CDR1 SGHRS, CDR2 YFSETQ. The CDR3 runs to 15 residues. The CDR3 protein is CASSLDRAPAYEQYF. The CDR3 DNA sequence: TGCGCCAGCAGCTTGGATAGGGCCCCTGCCTACGAGCAGTACTTC. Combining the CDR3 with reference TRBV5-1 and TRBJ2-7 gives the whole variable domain KAGVTQTPRYLIKTRGQQVTLSCSPISGHRSVSWYQQTPGQGLQFLFEYFSETQRNKGNFPGRFSGRQFSNSRSEMNVSTLELGDSALYLCASSLDRAPAYEQYFGPGTRLTVT.

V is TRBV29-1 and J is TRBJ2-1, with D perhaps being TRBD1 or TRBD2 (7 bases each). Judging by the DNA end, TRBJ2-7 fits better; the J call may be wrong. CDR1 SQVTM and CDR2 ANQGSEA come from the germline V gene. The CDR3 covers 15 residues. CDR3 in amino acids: CSARPDRTAGNEQYF. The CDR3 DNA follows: TGCAGCGCCCGACCGGACAGGACAGCGGGAAATGAGCAGTACTTC.

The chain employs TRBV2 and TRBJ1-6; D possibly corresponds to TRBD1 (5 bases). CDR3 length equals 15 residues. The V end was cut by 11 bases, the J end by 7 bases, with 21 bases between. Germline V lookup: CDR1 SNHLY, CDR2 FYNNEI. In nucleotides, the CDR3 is TGTGCCTCTCACTACGGGACTCTCGGGAATTCACCCCTCCACTTT. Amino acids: CASHYGTLGNSPLHF.

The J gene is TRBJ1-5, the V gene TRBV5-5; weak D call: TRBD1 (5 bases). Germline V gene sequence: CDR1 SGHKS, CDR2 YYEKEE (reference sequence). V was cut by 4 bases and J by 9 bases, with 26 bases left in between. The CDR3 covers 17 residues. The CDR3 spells CASSPKAGLSRVWPQHF. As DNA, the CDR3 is TGTGCCAGCAGCCCAAAGGCGGGACTAAGCCGGGTATGGCCCCAGCATTTT.

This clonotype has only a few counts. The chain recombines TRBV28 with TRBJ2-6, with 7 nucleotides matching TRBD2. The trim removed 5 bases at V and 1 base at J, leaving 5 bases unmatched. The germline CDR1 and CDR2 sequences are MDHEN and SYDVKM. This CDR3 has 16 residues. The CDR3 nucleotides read TGTGCCAGCAGTCCCCGGGGGGAATCTGGGGCCAACGTCCTGACTTTC. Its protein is CASSPRGESGANVLTF. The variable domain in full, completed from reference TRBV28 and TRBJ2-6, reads DVKVTQSSRYLVKRTGEKVFLECVQDMDHENMFWYRQDPGLGLRLIYFSYDVKMKEKGDIPEGYSVSREKKERFSLILESASTNQTSMYLCASSPRGESGANVLTFGAGSRLTVL.

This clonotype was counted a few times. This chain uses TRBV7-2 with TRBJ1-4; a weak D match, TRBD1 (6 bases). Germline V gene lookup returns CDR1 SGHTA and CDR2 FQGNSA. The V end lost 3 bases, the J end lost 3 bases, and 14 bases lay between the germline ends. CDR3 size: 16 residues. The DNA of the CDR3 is TGTGCCAGCAGCTTGGGCCAGGGGATGTCTAATGAAAAACTGTTTTTT. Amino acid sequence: CASSLGQGMSNEKLFF.

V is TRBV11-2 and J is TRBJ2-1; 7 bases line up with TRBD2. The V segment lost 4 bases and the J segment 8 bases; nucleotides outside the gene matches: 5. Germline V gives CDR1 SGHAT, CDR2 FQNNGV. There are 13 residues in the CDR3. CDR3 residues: CASSSGLVDEQFF. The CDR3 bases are TGTGCCAGCAGCTCCGGACTAGTCGATGAGCAGTTCTTC.

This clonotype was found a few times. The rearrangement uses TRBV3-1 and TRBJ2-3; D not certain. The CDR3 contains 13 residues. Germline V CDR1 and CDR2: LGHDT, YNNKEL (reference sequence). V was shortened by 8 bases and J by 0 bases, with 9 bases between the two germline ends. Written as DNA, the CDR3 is TGTGCCAGCGCCCTAGGGAGCACAGATACGCAGTATTTT. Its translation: CASALGSTDTQYF.

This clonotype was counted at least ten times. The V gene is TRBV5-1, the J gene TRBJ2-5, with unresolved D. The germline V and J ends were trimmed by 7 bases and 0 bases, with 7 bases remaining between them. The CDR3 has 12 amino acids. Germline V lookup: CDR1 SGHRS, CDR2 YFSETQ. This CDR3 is CASAKYQETQYF. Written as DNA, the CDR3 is TGCGCCAGCGCAAAGTACCAAGAGACCCAGTACTTC.

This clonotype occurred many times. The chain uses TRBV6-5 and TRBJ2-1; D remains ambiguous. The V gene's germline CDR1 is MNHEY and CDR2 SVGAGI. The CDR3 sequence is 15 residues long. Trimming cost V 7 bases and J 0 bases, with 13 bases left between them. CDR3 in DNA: TGTGCCAGCACTCTCGACATTCGCTCCTACAATGAGCAGTTCTTC. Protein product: CASTLDIRSYNEQFF.

CDR3 DNA sequence: TGTGCCAGCAGCTATTACAGGTCAACTAATGAAAAACTGTTTTTT. It translates to CASSYYRSTNEKLFF. The chain has TRBV7-2 and TRBJ1-4; D possibly corresponds to TRBD1 (5 bases). The CDR3 contains 15 residues. The germline CDR1 and CDR2 sequences are SGHTA and FQGNSA. V shed 4 bases and J shed 0 bases, with 9 bases lying between them.

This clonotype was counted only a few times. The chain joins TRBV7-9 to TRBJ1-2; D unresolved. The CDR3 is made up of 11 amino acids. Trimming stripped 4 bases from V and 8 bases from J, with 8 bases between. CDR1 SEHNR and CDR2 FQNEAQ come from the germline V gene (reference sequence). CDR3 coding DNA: TGTGCCAGCAGCTCCTTTCAGGGCTACACCTTC. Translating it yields CASSSFQGYTF.